One sample yielded the 22 T cell receptor beta chains listed below, sequenced in a study of vaccination and CD4 T cells after COVID-19. Sequencing of the DNA from cultured CD4+ T cells was carried out with the Oncomine TCR Beta short-read assay. TCRdb re-derived calls from the PCR reads in MiXCR, one entry per CDR3 protein. The sample has roughly 3,300 distinct CDR3 sequences, 70% to 90% seen once. These receptors have no known antigen. Treatment specified: approximately 9-day PBMC culture with coronavirus spike peptide pools or control peptides (ViraFEST assay). Sequenced sample: CD4+ T cells from blood, cultured in vitro. The receptors were gathered from a human donor who had recovered from COVID-19.

The CDR3 DNA reads TGCAGTGGTGGACTAGCGGGGGGGCTTGAGCAGTACTTC. Protein sequence: CSGGLAGGLEQYF. The chain carries TRBV20-1 and TRBJ2-7; 15 nucleotides line up with TRBD2. The V segment lost 7 bases and the J segment 7 bases; nucleotides outside the gene matches: 5. This CDR3 is built from 13 residues. In germline, CDR1 is DFQATT, CDR2 SNEGSKA (reference sequence).

This clonotype has more than one count but fewer than ten. This chain links TRBV6-1 with TRBJ1-2; D remains unclear. CDR3 length: 13 residues. The germline V gene encodes CDR1 MNHNS and CDR2 SASEGT. Trimming shortened V by 7 bases and J by 3 bases, and 12 bases separated the two germline ends. The CDR3 protein is CASKLPGYYGYTF. The CDR3 region has the DNA TGTGCCAGCAAACTACCAGGTTACTATGGCTACACCTTC.

Sample share makes this clonotype large. The chain is built from TRBV24-1 and TRBJ1-2; maybe TRBD1 (6 bases). Trimming took 7 bases from V and 2 from J, leaving 10 bases between them. This CDR3 has 13 amino acids. Germline V gene sequence: CDR1 KGHDR, CDR2 SFDVKD. The CDR3: CATSQGLNYGYTF. Written as DNA, the CDR3 is TGTGCCACCAGCCAGGGGCTAAACTATGGCTACACCTTC.

This chain connects TRBV7-9 to TRBJ1-6, with 9 bases identical to TRBD1. CDR1 is SEHNR and CDR2 is FQNEAQ in the germline V gene (reference sequence). The CDR3 has 15 residues. With V trimmed by 8 bases and J by 12 bases, 14 bases remained unmatched. CDR3 nucleotide sequence: TGTGCCAGCGGGAGAAACGCGGGACAGGGAGAACCCCTCCACTTT. Protein product: CASGRNAGQGEPLHF.

Regarding this clonotype: The junction and the germline gene differ at one end; a read error may be behind it. V is TRBV7-9 and J is TRBJ1-5; TRBD1 agrees at 10 bases. CDR1 is SEHNR and CDR2 is FQNEAQ in the germline V gene (reference sequence). The CDR3 totals 16 residues. The CDR3 nucleotides read TGCGCCAGCAGTCCCGGGGGGGGACAGGGGAATCAGCCCCAGCATTTT. Translating gives CASSPGGGQGNQPQHF.

The rearrangement uses TRBV6-2 or TRBV6-3 and TRBJ2-1; TRBD1 or TRBD2 may be the D gene (5 bases each). Trimming left V 1 base short and J 9 bases short, with 10 bases between. The germline CDR1 and CDR2 sequences are MNHEY and SVGEGT. The CDR3 loop spans 13 amino acids. The CDR3 coding sequence is TGTGCCAGCAGTTACTTGGGGGATTTTGAGCAGTTCTTC. Its translation is CASSYLGDFEQFF.

The chain carries TRBV6-1 and TRBJ1-6; 7 bases are shared with TRBD1. This CDR3 region has 16 residues. In germline, CDR1 is MNHNS, CDR2 SASEGT. Trimming took 7 bases from V and 6 from J; bases not matched to a gene: 12. The DNA of the CDR3 is TGTGCCAGCATAGGGGGCCGGGCCCTTATTAATTCACCCCTCCACTTT. This translates into CASIGGRALINSPLHF.

The sample holds one count of this clonotype. J is TRBJ1-6 and V is TRBV30, with D possibly being TRBD1 (6 bases). The CDR3 loop spans 15 amino acids. The germline V gene encodes CDR1 GTSNPN and CDR2 SVGIG (reference sequence). Between the trimmed V and J ends, which lost 3 bases and 5 bases, there was a span of 14 bases. CDR3 amino acids: CAWRSSRGDNSPLHF. The CDR3 DNA reads as TGTGCCTGGAGATCCAGCAGGGGAGATAATTCACCCCTCCACTTT.

The chain carries TRBV7-4 and TRBJ2-3; a possible D gene is TRBD2 (6 bases). Germline lookup yields CDR1 SGHVT and CDR2 SQSDAQ. The CDR3 is 14 amino acids. The V end lost 4 bases, the J end lost 2 bases, and 10 bases lay between the germline ends. The CDR3 sequence: CASSSRLVTDTQYF. The CDR3 region has the DNA TGTGCCAGCAGCTCGCGACTAGTCACAGATACGCAGTATTTT.

A few counts support this clonotype. This rearrangement joins TRBV2 to TRBJ1-1, with D perhaps TRBD1 (5 bases). CDR3 length equals 14 residues. V lost 6 bases, J lost 5 bases, and 16 bases lay in between. Germline assignment: CDR1 SNHLY and CDR2 FYNNEI. CDR3 coding DNA: TGTGCCAGCAGAAGCACAATGGGGGGAACTGAAGCTTTCTTT. Translation gives CASRSTMGGTEAFF.

The chain uses TRBV20-1 and TRBJ1-6; TRBD1 is a possible D gene (5 bases). V shed 0 bases and J shed 9 bases, with 15 bases lying between them. The V gene's germline CDR1 is DFQATT and CDR2 SNEGSKA (reference sequence). This CDR3 is built from 15 residues. CDR3 sequence: CSAREGTPGSSPLHF. CDR3 DNA sequence: TGCAGTGCTAGAGAAGGGACGCCTGGCAGTTCACCCCTCCACTTT.

The chain recombines TRBV4-2 with TRBJ1-5, with TRBD1 matching 10 bases. V trimming: 1 base; J trimming: 5 bases; junction bases outside the gene matches: 2. Germline assignment: CDR1 LGHNA and CDR2 YNFKEQ. The CDR3 totals 15 residues. CDR3 in DNA: TGTGCCAGCAGCCAAGGGGGACAGGGGCATCAGCCCCAGCATTTT. Amino acids: CASSQGGQGHQPQHF.

The V gene is TRBV19, the J gene TRBJ1-2; 9 nucleotides line up with TRBD1. The CDR3 runs 15 residues. Per germline, CDR1 LNHDA and CDR2 SQIVND (reference sequence). Germline trimming cut 7 bases from V and 0 bases from J; bases unmatched to any gene: 6. CDR3 amino acids: CASTLTGGTNYGYTF. DNA for the CDR3: TGTGCCAGTACCTTGACAGGGGGAACTAACTATGGCTACACCTTC.

The rearrangement uses TRBV24-1 and TRBJ2-5; possibly TRBD1 for D (5 bases). The V gene's germline CDR1 is KGHDR and CDR2 SFDVKD. Trimming cost V 2 bases and J 5 bases, with 11 bases left between them. CDR3 length: 14 amino acids. The CDR3 is CATSDSRVWETQYF. DNA for the CDR3: TGTGCCACCAGTGATTCCAGGGTCTGGGAGACCCAGTACTTC.

The chain is built from TRBV6-2 or TRBV6-3 and TRBJ1-6, with D unresolved. The ends were cut back, 2 bases at V and 9 bases at J, with 8 bases in the middle. The CDR3 sequence is 13 residues long. The germline CDR1 and CDR2 sequences are MNHEY and SVGEGT. The CDR3 nucleotides read TGTGCCAGCAGTTACGTTCCGGTTTCACCCCTCCACTTT. Translation gives CASSYVPVSPLHF.

The CDR3 is CATSDRPGDGLGDTQYF. CDR3 nucleotides: TGTGCCACCAGTGACCGTCCAGGGGATGGATTGGGAGATACGCAGTATTTT. This chain uses TRBV24-1 with TRBJ2-3; a weak D match, TRBD1 (6 bases). This CDR3 region has 17 residues. In germline, CDR1 is KGHDR, CDR2 SFDVKD. Between the trimmed V and J ends, which lost 4 bases and 5 bases, there was a span of 21 bases.

This clonotype was counted only a few times. This chain connects TRBV6-5 to TRBJ1-2; D unresolved. Germline CDR1 reads MNHEY; CDR2 reads SVGAGI. Trimming pared 2 bases from V and 3 bases from J, leaving 7 bases between. There are 13 residues in the CDR3. The CDR3 bases are TGTGCCAGCAGTTACGACCGGGACTATGGCTACACCTTC. Its translation: CASSYDRDYGYTF.

This chain connects TRBV27 to TRBJ2-2; D is perhaps TRBD2 (6 bases). The V end was cut by 4 bases, the J end by 5 bases, with 14 bases between. The CDR3 covers 15 residues. Germline V gives CDR1 MNHEY, CDR2 SMNVEV (reference sequence). The CDR3 DNA reads as TGTGCCAGCAGTTCAAAGGGGAGGCGGACCGGGGAGCTGTTTTTT. The encoded protein is CASSSKGRRTGELFF.

This clonotype was counted only a few times. The chain links TRBV21-1 to TRBJ1-2. TRBV21-1 is a recognized pseudogene. The CDR3 is made up of 14 amino acids. The CDR3 loop is CASSKVEAIYGYTF. The CDR3 DNA reads TGTGCCAGCAGCAAAGTCGAGGCTATCTATGGCTACACCTTC.

This sequence joins TRBV6-4 and TRBJ2-1; the match to TRBD1 covers 7 bases. The CDR3 runs 15 residues. The ends lost 6 bases at V and 4 bases at J; junction bases unmatched: 9. Germline values: CDR1 MRHNA, CDR2 SNTAGT. The CDR3 loop is CASRPRQGAYNEQFF. The CDR3, as DNA: TGTGCCAGCAGGCCCCGACAGGGCGCTTACAATGAGCAGTTCTTC.

The J gene is TRBJ1-6, the V gene TRBV2; no clear D gene. V was shortened by 4 bases and J by 7 bases, with 14 bases between the two germline ends. Germline assignment: CDR1 SNHLY and CDR2 FYNNEI. The CDR3 has 15 residues. The CDR3 sequence: CASSVEFTGNSPLHF. In DNA form, the CDR3 reads TGTGCCAGCAGTGTTGAGTTCACGGGAAATTCACCCCTCCACTTT.

V is TRBV6-1 and J is TRBJ1-1; D is uncertain. Between the trimmed V and J ends, which lost 2 bases and 11 bases, there was a span of 18 bases. The germline V gene encodes CDR1 MNHNS and CDR2 SASEGT. CDR3 length equals 14 residues. Written as DNA, the CDR3 is TGTGCCAGCAGTGAAAGGGCAACACCGACGGAGGCTTTCTTT. It encodes CASSERATPTEAFF.